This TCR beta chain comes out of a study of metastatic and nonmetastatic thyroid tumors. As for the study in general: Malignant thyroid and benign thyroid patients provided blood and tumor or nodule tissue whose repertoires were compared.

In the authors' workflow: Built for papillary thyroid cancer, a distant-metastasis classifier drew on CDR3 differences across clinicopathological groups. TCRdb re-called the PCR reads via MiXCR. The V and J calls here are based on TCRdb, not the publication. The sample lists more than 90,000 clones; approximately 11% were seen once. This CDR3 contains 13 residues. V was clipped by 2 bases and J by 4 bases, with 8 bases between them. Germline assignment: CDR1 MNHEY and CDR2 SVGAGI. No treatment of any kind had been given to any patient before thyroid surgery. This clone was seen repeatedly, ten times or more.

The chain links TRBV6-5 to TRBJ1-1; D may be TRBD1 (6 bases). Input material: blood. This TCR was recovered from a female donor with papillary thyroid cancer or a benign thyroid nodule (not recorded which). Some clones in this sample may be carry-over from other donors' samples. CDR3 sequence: CASSYVGGTEAFF. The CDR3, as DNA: TGTGCCAGCAGTTACGTAGGGGGCACTGAAGCTTTCTTT.